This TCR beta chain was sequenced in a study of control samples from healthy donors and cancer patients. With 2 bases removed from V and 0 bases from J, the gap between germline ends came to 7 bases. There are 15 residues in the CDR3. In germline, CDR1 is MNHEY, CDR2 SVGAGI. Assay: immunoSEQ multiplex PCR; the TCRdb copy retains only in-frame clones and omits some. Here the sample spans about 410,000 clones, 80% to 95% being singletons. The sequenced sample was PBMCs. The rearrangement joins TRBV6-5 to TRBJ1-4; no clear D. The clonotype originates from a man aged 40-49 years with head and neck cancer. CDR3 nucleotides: TGTGCCAGCAGTTACGCACAAGCAACTAATGAAAAACTGTTTTTT. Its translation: CASSYAQATNEKLFF.